Presented here are 21 T cell receptor beta chains from one specimen sequenced in a study of cytomegalovirus exposure and HLA in healthy donors. Researchers ran the PCR with 60 Vbeta and 13 Jbeta primers. TCRdb keeps only in-frame clones here, not all; method: immunoSEQ multiplex PCR. The data contain some 190,000 clones, over 70% of them singletons. The sample comprised PBMCs. Receptor source: a man aged 18 to 30 in good health and CMV-seronegative.

V usage is TRBV29-1 and J usage is TRBJ1-1; a weak D match, TRBD1 (5 bases). Trimming shortened V by 0 bases and J by 5 bases, and 19 bases separated the two germline ends. From germline, CDR1 is SQVTM and CDR2 ANQGSEA. The CDR3 contains 16 residues. CDR3 sequence: CSVEERKGRGSTEAFF. CDR3 coding DNA: TGCAGCGTTGAAGAAAGAAAAGGACGGGGGAGTACTGAAGCTTTCTTT.

The genes are TRBV6-5 and TRBJ1-4, with 7 positions matching TRBD1. Germline V gene sequence: CDR1 MNHEY, CDR2 SVGAGI. The CDR3 runs to 15 residues. V lost 4 bases to trimming and J lost 5 bases; unmatched junction nucleotides: 7. In nucleotides, the CDR3 is TGTGCCAGCAGTTCGCCGGGACAGTCAAATGAAAAACTGTTTTTT. It yields the protein CASSSPGQSNEKLFF.

The chain has TRBV7-8 and TRBJ2-3, with 9 bases fitting TRBD1. This CDR3 has 15 residues. V shed 5 bases and J 4 bases; nucleotides not matched to a gene: 7. Germline V gene sequence: CDR1 SGHVS, CDR2 FQNEAQ. CDR3 sequence reads: CASSPRTGAADTQYF. The CDR3 nucleotides read TGTGCCAGCAGCCCAAGGACAGGGGCGGCAGATACGCAGTATTTT.

This chain uses TRBV7-8 with TRBJ2-7, with a possible D match to TRBD2 (5 bases). The CDR3 is 14 amino acids. Germline-derived CDR1 and CDR2 are SGHVS and FQNEAQ. With 5 bases removed from V and 2 bases from J, the gap between germline ends came to 13 bases. The CDR3 DNA reads as TGTGCCAGCAGCCGGGGTTCGACGGCCTACGAGCAGTACTTC. Translated, it gives CASSRGSTAYEQYF. The full variable domain, completed using reference TRBV7-8 and TRBJ2-7, is GAGVSQSPRYKVAKRGQDVALRCDPISGHVSLFWYQQALGQGPEFLTYFQNEAQLDKSGLPSDRFFAERPEGSVSTLKIQRTQQEDSAVYLCASSRGSTAYEQYFGPGTRLTVT.

V and J are TRBV5-4 and TRBJ2-5; D not resolved. With the DNA end fitting TRBJ2-7 better, the J assignment may be wrong. Germline V CDR1 and CDR2: SGHNT, YYREEE (reference sequence). The CDR3 is 11 amino acids. The CDR3 is CASSFLNEQYF. The CDR3 DNA reads as TGTGCCAGCAGCTTTCTCAACGAGCAGTACTTC.

The genes are TRBV6-6 and TRBJ1-3; TRBD1 is a possible D gene (6 bases). The germline gives CDR1 MNHNY, CDR2 SVGAGI (reference sequence). Trimming took off 6 bases at V and 4 bases at J, with 7 bases between the two ends. The CDR3 covers 12 residues. In nucleotides, the CDR3 is TGTGCCAGCAGAGGGGGAGGAAACACCATATATTTT. Its translation: CASRGGGNTIYF.

The chain recombines TRBV5-1 with TRBJ2-5, with D hard to call. The end of the DNA fits TRBJ2-7 better, so the J call may be wrong. The CDR3 is 15 residues long. CDR1 is SGHRS and CDR2 is YFSETQ in the germline V gene. The CDR3 bases are TGCGCCAGCAGCTTGGGTTGGAGTAGCTCCTACGAGCAGTACTTC. Residues: CASSLGWSSSYEQYF.

The V call is TRBV11-3, the J call TRBJ2-3; D possibly corresponds to TRBD1 (8 bases). There are 15 residues in the CDR3. With 2 bases removed from V and 3 bases from J, the gap between germline ends came to 12 bases. Germline V lookup: CDR1 SGHNT, CDR2 YENEEA. The CDR3 protein is CASSLTGGGTDTQYF. The DNA for the CDR3 is TGTGCCAGCAGCTTAACAGGGGGGGGTACAGATACGCAGTATTTT.

V gene TRBV4-3 combines with J gene TRBJ2-1, with TRBD2 matching over 7 bases. In germline, CDR1 is LGHNA, CDR2 YSLEER. The CDR3 length is 15 residues. Unmatched junction bases numbered 1, after V lost 1 base and J lost 1 base. The CDR3 bases are TGCGCCAGCAGCCAAGTGGGGGGGTCCTACAATGAGCAGTTCTTC. This sequence encodes CASSQVGGSYNEQFF.

The chain uses TRBV9 and TRBJ1-4, with 10 bases fitting TRBD1. With 6 bases clipped from V and 9 bases from J, the junction kept 8 bases outside the gene matches. In germline, CDR1 is SGDLS, CDR2 YYNGEE. The CDR3 contains 14 residues. The DNA of the CDR3 is TGTGCCAGCAACCCGACAGGGGGCGGGAAAAAACTGTTTTTT. Encoded protein: CASNPTGGGKKLFF. The complete variable domain, with remaining parts taken from reference TRBV9 and TRBJ1-4, reads DSGVTQTPKHLITATGQRVTLRCSPRSGDLSVYWYQQSLDQGLQFLIQYYNGEERAKGNILERFSAQQFPDLHSELNLSSLELGDSALYFCASNPTGGGKKLFFGSGTQLSVL.

This chain connects TRBV30 to TRBJ1-2, with D perhaps matching TRBD1 (5 bases). The CDR3 is made up of 13 amino acids. CDR1 GTSNPN and CDR2 SVGIG come from the germline V gene (reference sequence). V was trimmed by 2 bases and J by 10 bases, leaving 17 bases between them. The CDR3 nucleotides read TGTGCCTGGAGTTCGGGGGTTGGAGAGGTCTACACCTTC. It is translated as CAWSSGVGEVYTF. Based on the CDR3 plus reference TRBV30 and TRBJ1-2, the full variable domain is SQTIHQWPATLVQPVGSPLSLECTVEGTSNPNLYWYRQAAGRGLQLLFYSVGIGQISSEVPQNLSASRPQDRQFILSSKKLLLSDSGFYLCAWSSGVGEVYTFGSGTRLTVV.

This rearrangement joins TRBV6-5 to TRBJ1-1; D possibly corresponds to TRBD1 (6 bases). The V gene's germline CDR1 is MNHEY and CDR2 SVGAGI. The CDR3 is made up of 14 amino acids. The V end was cut by 3 bases, the J end by 3 bases, with 11 bases between. The CDR3: CASSYRGSDTEAFF. The CDR3 DNA reads as TGTGCCAGCAGTTATAGGGGGTCCGACACTGAAGCTTTCTTT.

A remark on this clone: Mismatch with germline at one junction end may stem from a read error. Other DNA sequences of this sample code for an identical CDR3. The gene calls are TRBV4-1 and TRBJ1-5; perhaps TRBD1 as D (5 bases). The germline CDR1 and CDR2 sequences are MGHRA and YSYEKL. CDR3 size: 16 residues. CDR3 in amino acids: CASSQDSQGGNQPQHF. The CDR3 bases are TGCGCCAGCAGCCAAGATAGTCAGGGTGGCAATCAGCCCCAGCACTTT.

V usage is TRBV9 and J usage is TRBJ2-3, with D perhaps matching TRBD1 (7 bases). Trimming took 5 bases from V and 7 from J, leaving 14 bases between them. The CDR3 covers 13 residues. Germline CDR1 reads SGDLS; CDR2 reads YYNGEE. CDR3 sequence (DNA): TGTGCCAGCAGTGGAGGGGGCGGGAATACGCAGTATTTT. This encodes CASSGGGGNTQYF.

The CDR3 coding sequence is TGTGCCAGCAGCTTAGCCGACAGACTCAATTCACCCCTCCACTTT. Its protein product is CASSLADRLNSPLHF. The chain employs TRBV7-2 and TRBJ1-6; the D gene is possibly TRBD1 (5 bases). Germline CDR1 reads SGHTA; CDR2 reads FQGNSA. The CDR3 runs 15 residues. V shed 0 bases and J shed 7 bases, with 10 bases lying between them.

The chain joins TRBV9 to TRBJ1-2, with 7 bases matching TRBD1. Trimming took 4 bases from V and 4 from J; bases not matched to a gene: 7. CDR1 and CDR2 from the germline V gene are SGDLS and YYNGEE. The CDR3 spans 14 residues. CDR3 in DNA: TGTGCCAGCAGCTTGACAGGGCAAACCTATGGCTACACCTTC. This translates into CASSLTGQTYGYTF.

The gene calls are TRBV9 and TRBJ2-5; the match to TRBD1 covers 8 bases. The CDR3 extends over 13 amino acids. Germline-derived CDR1 and CDR2 are SGDLS and YYNGEE. V lost 3 bases to trimming and J lost 4 bases; unmatched junction nucleotides: 2. CDR3 region: CASSEQGGETQYF. DNA of the CDR3: TGTGCCAGCAGCGAACAGGGGGGAGAGACCCAGTACTTC.

V gene TRBV11-2 combines with J gene TRBJ2-2; TRBD2 might be the D (5 bases). The CDR3 spans 17 residues. Germline-derived CDR1 and CDR2 are SGHAT and FQNNGV. V was pared by 0 bases and J by 1 base, with 12 bases between. CDR3 loop: CASSLEEASRNTGELFF. CDR3 sequence (DNA): TGTGCCAGCAGCTTAGAGGAGGCTAGCAGGAACACCGGGGAGCTGTTTTTT.

This clone has just one count. The rearrangement links TRBV2 to TRBJ2-1, with 10 nucleotides matching TRBD2. Germline V gene sequence: CDR1 SNHLY, CDR2 FYNNEI. The V gene end was trimmed by 2 bases and the J gene end by 7 bases; junction bases not matched to a gene: 8. The CDR3 is 16 amino acids. CDR3 in amino acids: CASSELGSGRGNEQFF. Here the CDR3 DNA reads TGTGCCAGCAGTGAACTAGGAAGCGGGAGGGGGAATGAGCAGTTCTTC.

The chain is built from TRBV12-5 and TRBJ2-5; TRBD2 might be the D (6 bases). The CDR3 is made up of 13 amino acids. The V gene's germline CDR1 is LGHNT and CDR2 FRNRAP. Trimming shortened V by 5 bases and J by 4 bases, and 11 bases separated the two germline ends. The CDR3 region is CASGPAGGETQYF. CDR3 nucleotide sequence: TGTGCTAGTGGTCCCGCCGGGGGAGAGACCCAGTACTTC.

As DNA, the CDR3 is TGTGCCAGCACAACATTGAAACAAAGCCGGGACAGGCGAAACACTGAAGCTTTCTTT. Encoded protein: CASTTLKQSRDRRNTEAFF. The chain recombines TRBV5-6 with TRBJ1-1; 8 nucleotides match TRBD1. There are 19 residues in the CDR3. Germline V lookup: CDR1 SGHDT, CDR2 YYEEEE. Trimming took 6 bases from V and 2 from J; bases not matched to a gene: 21.